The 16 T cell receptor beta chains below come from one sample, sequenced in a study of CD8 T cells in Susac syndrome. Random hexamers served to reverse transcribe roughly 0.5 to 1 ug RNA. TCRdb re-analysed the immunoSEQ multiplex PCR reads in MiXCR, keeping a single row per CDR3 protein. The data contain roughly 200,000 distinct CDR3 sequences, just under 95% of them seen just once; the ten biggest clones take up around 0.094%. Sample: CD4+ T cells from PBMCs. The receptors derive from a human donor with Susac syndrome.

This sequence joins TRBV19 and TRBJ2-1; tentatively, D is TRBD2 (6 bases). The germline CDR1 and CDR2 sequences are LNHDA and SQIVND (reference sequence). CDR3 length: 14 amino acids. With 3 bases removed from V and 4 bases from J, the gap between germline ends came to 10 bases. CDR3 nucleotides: TGTGCCAGTAGTATGGGACTCCGGTACAATGAGCAGTTCTTC. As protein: CASSMGLRYNEQFF.

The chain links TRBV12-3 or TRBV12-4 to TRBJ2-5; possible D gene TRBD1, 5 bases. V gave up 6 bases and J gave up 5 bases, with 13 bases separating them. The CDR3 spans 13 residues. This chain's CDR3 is CASRPTVGETQYF. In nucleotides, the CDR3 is TGTGCCAGCAGACCGACAGTCGGGGAGACCCAGTACTTC.

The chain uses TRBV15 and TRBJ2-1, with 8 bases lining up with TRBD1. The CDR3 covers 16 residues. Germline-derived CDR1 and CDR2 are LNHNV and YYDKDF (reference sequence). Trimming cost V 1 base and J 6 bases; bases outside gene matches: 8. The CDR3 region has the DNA TGTGCCACCAGCAGAGGGTCGGGACAGGACCCCAATGAGCAGTTCTTC. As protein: CATSRGSGQDPNEQFF.

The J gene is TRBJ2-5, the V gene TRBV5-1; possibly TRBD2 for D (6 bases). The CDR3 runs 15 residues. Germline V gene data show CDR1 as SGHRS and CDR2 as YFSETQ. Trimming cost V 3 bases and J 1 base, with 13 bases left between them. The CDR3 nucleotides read TGCGCCAGCAGCTCGGGGGTGCGGGGCCAAGAGACCCAGTACTTC. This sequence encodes CASSSGVRGQETQYF.

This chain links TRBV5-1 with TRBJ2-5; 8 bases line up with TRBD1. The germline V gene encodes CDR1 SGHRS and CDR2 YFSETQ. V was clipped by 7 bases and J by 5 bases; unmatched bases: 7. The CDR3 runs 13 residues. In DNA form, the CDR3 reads TGCGCCAGCGGTGCAGGGGGCAGGGAGACCCAGTACTTC. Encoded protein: CASGAGGRETQYF.

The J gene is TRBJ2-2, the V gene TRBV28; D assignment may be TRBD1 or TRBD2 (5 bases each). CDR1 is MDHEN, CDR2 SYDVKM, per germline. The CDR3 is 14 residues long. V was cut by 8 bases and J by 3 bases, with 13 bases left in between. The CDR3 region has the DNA TGTGCCAGCGGGACCCCAGTTTACACCGGGGAGCTGTTTTTT. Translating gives CASGTPVYTGELFF.

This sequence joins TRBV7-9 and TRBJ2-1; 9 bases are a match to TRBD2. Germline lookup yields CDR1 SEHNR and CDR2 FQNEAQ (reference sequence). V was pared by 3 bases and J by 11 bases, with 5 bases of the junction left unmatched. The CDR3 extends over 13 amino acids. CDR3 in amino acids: CASSFGGRAKQFF. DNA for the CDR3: TGTGCCAGCAGCTTTGGCGGGAGGGCCAAGCAGTTCTTC.

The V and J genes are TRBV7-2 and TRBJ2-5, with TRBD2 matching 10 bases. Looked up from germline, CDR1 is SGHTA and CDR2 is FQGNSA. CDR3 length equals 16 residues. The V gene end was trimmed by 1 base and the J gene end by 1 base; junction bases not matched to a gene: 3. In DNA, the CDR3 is TGTGCCAGCAGCTTAGGGACTAGCGGACCCCAAGAGACCCAGTACTTC. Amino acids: CASSLGTSGPQETQYF.

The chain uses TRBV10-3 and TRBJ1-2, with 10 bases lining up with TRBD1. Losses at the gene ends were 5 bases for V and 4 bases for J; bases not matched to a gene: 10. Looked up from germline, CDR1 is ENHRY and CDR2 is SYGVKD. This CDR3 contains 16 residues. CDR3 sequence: CAISPGTGERSYGYTF. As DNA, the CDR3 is TGTGCCATCAGTCCCGGGACAGGGGAGAGAAGCTATGGCTACACCTTC.

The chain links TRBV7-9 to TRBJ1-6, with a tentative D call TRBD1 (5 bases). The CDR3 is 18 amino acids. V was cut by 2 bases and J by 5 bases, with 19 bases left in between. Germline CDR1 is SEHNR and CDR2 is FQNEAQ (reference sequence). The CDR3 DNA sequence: TGTGCCAGCAGCTTACGGAAAGGGGTAGTAATTGATAATTCACCCCTCCACTTT. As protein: CASSLRKGVVIDNSPLHF. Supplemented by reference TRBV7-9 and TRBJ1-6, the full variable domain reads DTGVSQNPRHKITKRGQNVTFRCDPISEHNRLYWYRQTLGQGPEFLTYFQNEAQLEKSRLLSDRFSAERPKGSFSTLEIQRTEQGDSAMYLCASSLRKGVVIDNSPLHFGNGTRLTVT.

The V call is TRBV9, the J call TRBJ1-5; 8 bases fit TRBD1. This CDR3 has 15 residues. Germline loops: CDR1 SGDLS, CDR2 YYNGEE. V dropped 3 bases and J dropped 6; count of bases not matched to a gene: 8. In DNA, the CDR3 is TGTGCCAGCAGCGCGGACAGGGCAAGGTGTCAGCCCCAGCATTTT. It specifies CASSADRARCQPQHF.

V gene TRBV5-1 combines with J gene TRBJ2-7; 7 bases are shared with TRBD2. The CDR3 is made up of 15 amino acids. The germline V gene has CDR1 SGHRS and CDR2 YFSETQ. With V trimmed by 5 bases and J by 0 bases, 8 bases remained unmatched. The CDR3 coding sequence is TGCGCCAGCAGACCCGGGACTACAAGCTCCTACGAGCAGTACTTC. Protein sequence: CASRPGTTSSYEQYF.

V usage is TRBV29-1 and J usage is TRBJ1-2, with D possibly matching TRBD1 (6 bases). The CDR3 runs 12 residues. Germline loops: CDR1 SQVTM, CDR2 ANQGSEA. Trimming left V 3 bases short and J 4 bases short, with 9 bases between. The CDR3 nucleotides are TGCAGCGTTGAGAGGGGGGGCTATGGCTACACCTTC. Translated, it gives CSVERGGYGYTF.

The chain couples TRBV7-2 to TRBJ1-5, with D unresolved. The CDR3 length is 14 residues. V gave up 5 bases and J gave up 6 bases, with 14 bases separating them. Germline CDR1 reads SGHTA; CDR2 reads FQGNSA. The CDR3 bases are TGTGCCAGCAGCCCGCTTATAGGGAGTCAGCCCCAGCATTTT. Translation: CASSPLIGSQPQHF.

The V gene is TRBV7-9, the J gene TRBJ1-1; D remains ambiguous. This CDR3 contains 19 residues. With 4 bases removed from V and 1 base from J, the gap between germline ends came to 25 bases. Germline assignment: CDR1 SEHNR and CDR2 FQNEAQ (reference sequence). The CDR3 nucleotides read TGTGCCAGCAGCTCCCGATCCCACCGCCTGGACGGGAAGAACACTGAAGCTTTCTTT. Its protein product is CASSSRSHRLDGKNTEAFF.

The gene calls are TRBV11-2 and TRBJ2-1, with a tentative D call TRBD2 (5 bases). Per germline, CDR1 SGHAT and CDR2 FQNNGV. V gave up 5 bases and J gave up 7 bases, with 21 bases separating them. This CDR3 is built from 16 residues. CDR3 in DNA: TGTGCCAGCAGCCCCGTGGGCGGGCGTTTAAGGAATGAGCAGTTCTTC. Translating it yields CASSPVGGRLRNEQFF.